This TCR beta chain came from a study of human T cells and chemical hapten exposure. Study summary: Patients, largely female, had alopecia areata, totalis or universalis.

The V end lost 0 bases, the J end lost 8 bases, and 8 bases lay between the germline ends. Germline CDR1 is SGHRS and CDR2 is YFSETQ. CDR3 length: 12 residues. Indicated time point: patch test 1, 2 weeks after DPC sensitization. Treatment noted: therapeutic diphenylcyclopropenone sensitization with weekly scalp DPC. This clonotype was found a few times. MiXCR was run by TCRdb on the RACE reads, yielding one entry per CDR3 protein. Of about 340,000 distinct CDR3 sequences listed, roughly 6.9% were seen once; the top ten hold 7.5% to 8.5%. This clonotype was sampled from a woman aged 18 to 35 with alopecia areata. Some clones in this sample may be carry-over from other donors' samples. The input for sequencing was whole blood, taken in connection with sensitization to the hapten diphenylcyclopropenone (DPC). The V call is TRBV5-1, the J call TRBJ1-1; maybe TRBD1 (6 bases). Written as DNA, the CDR3 is TGCGCCAGCAGCTTGGACAGGGTAGAAGCTTTCTTT. It is translated as CASSLDRVEAFF.